Here is one T cell receptor (beta chain) with its context. The data are from a study of T cell changes during pregnancy in multiple sclerosis. The repertoire was sequenced with immunoSEQ multiplex PCR; TCRdb's copy has only in-frame clones and lacks some. The table has 65,000 to 95,000 clones, more than 85% seen once. This sequence originates from a female donor in good health, enrolled as a control in a pregnancy study. The sequenced sample was peripheral blood, obtained after pregnancy.

CDR3 loop: CASSTWGGSAYEQYF. The CDR3 nucleotides are TGTGCCAGCAGTACCTGGGGCGGGAGCGCCTACGAGCAGTACTTC. V gene TRBV2 combines with J gene TRBJ2-7, with 7 bases matching TRBD2. Trimming took 5 bases from V and 2 from J; bases not matched to a gene: 9. The CDR3 length is 15 residues. From germline, CDR1 is SNHLY and CDR2 FYNNEI.